This entry lists 22 T cell receptor beta chains sequenced from one sample in a study of blood T cells in healthy people across ages. The use of a sample-barcoded 5' primer and a J-beta primer mix characterized a second PCR of about 6 to 11 cycles. One entry per CDR3 protein, called by TCRdb with MiXCR from the 5' RACE reads. The sample has approximately 700,000 distinct CDR3 sequences, about 30% seen once. The sequencing sample was made of blood. Receptor source: a woman of 80 years or more in good health.

The chain carries TRBV9 and TRBJ1-6; D is perhaps TRBD1 (6 bases). Germline loops: CDR1 SGDLS, CDR2 YYNGEE. Trimming left V 0 bases short and J 4 bases short, with 17 bases between. The CDR3 has 18 residues. CDR3 sequence reads: CASSVGRGGGAYNSPLHF. CDR3 sequence (DNA): TGTGCCAGCAGCGTAGGGAGAGGAGGGGGGGCATATAATTCACCCCTCCACTTT.

In this sample, this clonotype turned up many times. The chain employs TRBV28 and TRBJ2-1; perhaps TRBD1 as D (6 bases). V lost 0 bases and J lost 0, with 15 bases in between. Germline V gene sequence: CDR1 MDHEN, CDR2 SYDVKM. This CDR3 contains 18 residues. This chain's CDR3 is CASSLWRSGAFSYNEQFF. The CDR3 DNA follows: TGTGCCAGCAGTTTATGGCGGTCAGGGGCATTCTCCTACAATGAGCAGTTCTTC.

This clonotype was counted only a few times. Just one base apart from a much larger clone, this may be a read error. The chain links TRBV7-9 to TRBJ2-1, with D perhaps being TRBD1 or TRBD2 (5 bases each). CDR1 and CDR2 from the germline V gene are SEHNR and FQNEAQ (reference sequence). The CDR3 length is 15 residues. V lost 3 bases and J lost 4, with 13 bases in between. The CDR3 sequence: CASSLGDGAYNEQFF. In DNA form, the CDR3 reads TGTGCCAGCAGCTTGGGGGACGGGGCATACAATGAGCAGTTCTTC. Complete variable domain (other parts from reference TRBV7-9 and TRBJ2-1): DTGVSQNPRHKITKRGQNVTFRCDPISEHNRLYWYRQTLGQGPEFLTYFQNEAQLEKSRLLSDRFSAERPKGSFSTLEIQRTEQGDSAMYLCASSLGDGAYNEQFFGPGTRLTVL.

Comment on this clonotype: A much larger clone lies a single base off, so this may be a read error. J is TRBJ2-5 and V is TRBV30; weak D call: TRBD1 (5 bases). This CDR3 is 11 amino acids long. Germline V gene sequence: CDR1 GTSNPN, CDR2 SVGIG (reference sequence). With 1 base removed from V and 11 bases from J, the gap between germline ends came to 11 bases. CDR3 sequence (DNA): TGTGCCTGGAGTGAGGGGAATGAGCAGTACTTC. It yields the protein CAWSEGNEQYF. The complete variable domain, with remaining parts taken from reference TRBV30 and TRBJ2-5, reads SQTIHQWPATLVQPVGSPLSLECTVEGTSNPNLYWYRQAAGRGLQLLFYSVGIGQISSEVPQNLSASRPQDRQFILSSKKLLLSDSGFYLCAWSEGNEQYFGPGTRLLVL.

In its sample, this clonotype was seen many times. The chain has TRBV12-3 or TRBV12-4 and TRBJ2-5, with 9 bases matching TRBD2. This CDR3 has 14 residues. Trimming took 6 bases from V and 4 from J; bases not matched to a gene: 6. The CDR3 nucleotides read TGTGCCAGCAGCCGCGGGGGGGCCGGAGAGACCCAGTACTTC. Translated: CASSRGGAGETQYF.

The CDR3 region is CASNPYTGAWQETQYF. The CDR3 nucleotides read TGTGCCAGCAATCCGTATACGGGAGCGTGGCAAGAGACCCAGTACTTC. The chain couples TRBV28 to TRBJ2-5, with a tentative D call TRBD2 (6 bases). The length of the CDR3 is 16 residues. Germline CDR1 and CDR2: MDHEN and SYDVKM. V was clipped by 7 bases and J by 2 bases, with 20 bases between them.

This clonotype was seen at least ten times. The CDR3 bases are TGTGCCAGCAGTTTTCGGCCGATTGACGAGCAGTACTTC. It codes for CASSFRPIDEQYF. This chain connects TRBV27 to TRBJ2-5, with D unclear. The DNA end is more similar to TRBJ2-7, so the J call may be wrong. Germline CDR1 is MNHEY and CDR2 is SMNVEV (reference sequence). The CDR3 totals 13 residues.

The rearrangement links TRBV12-3 or TRBV12-4 to TRBJ2-3; tentative D call: TRBD1 (7 bases). Trimming cost V 4 bases and J 15 bases, with 29 bases left between them. CDR3 size: 16 residues. The CDR3 is CASSSDRETSTDTLYF. The CDR3 nucleotides are TGTGCCAGCAGTTCTGACAGGGAAACTAGCACAGATACGCTATATTTT.

There are many counts of this clonotype. The genes are TRBV6-2 or TRBV6-3 and TRBJ2-7; no clear D gene. CDR1 is MNHEY and CDR2 is SVGEGT in the germline V gene. The CDR3 is made up of 14 amino acids. Trimming removed 0 bases at V and 0 bases at J, with 6 bases between. CDR3 DNA sequence: TGTGCCAGCAGTTACTCGGGGTACTCCTACGAGCAGTACTTC. Its translation: CASSYSGYSYEQYF.

The J gene is TRBJ1-2, the V gene TRBV7-3; D gene unclear. V lost 5 bases and J 6 bases, leaving 19 bases between the germline ends. CDR1 and CDR2 from the germline V gene are SGHTA and FQGTGA. The CDR3 length is 15 residues. The CDR3 DNA is TGTGCCAGCAGCCCGGGATCCGGTGGGATCGATGGCTACACCTTC. Encoded protein: CASSPGSGGIDGYTF.

A note on this clonotype: A single base separates this from a much larger clone, so it may be a read error. The chain has TRBV7-9 and TRBJ2-7, with 8 nucleotides matching TRBD1. The CDR3 spans 15 residues. V was pared by 4 bases and J by 6 bases, with 11 bases of the junction left unmatched. Germline CDR1 SEHNR, CDR2 FQNEAQ (reference sequence). Written as DNA, the CDR3 is TGTGCCAGCAGCTATCGGACAGGGCCCCGCGGCGAGCAGTACTTC. It codes for CASSYRTGPRGEQYF.

Details on this clonotype: The junction departs from the called germline gene at one end, perhaps through a read error. The chain uses TRBV6-5 and TRBJ1-2, with D uncertain. The CDR3 is made up of 15 amino acids. Looked up from germline, CDR1 is MNHEY and CDR2 is SVGAGI. In nucleotides, the CDR3 is TGTGCCAGCAGTTACTCTGGGATGGATAACTATGGCTACAACTTC. This gives the protein CASSYSGMDNYGYNF.

This clonotype was seen ten or more times. V gene TRBV4-3 combines with J gene TRBJ2-1; 9 nucleotides match TRBD1. V lost 1 base and J lost 7; bases outside the gene matches: 8. The CDR3 covers 16 residues. Germline V gene data show CDR1 as LGHNA and CDR2 as YSLEER. In nucleotides, the CDR3 is TGCGCCAGCAGCCAAGGTAGAGACAGGGGGGGTAATGAGCAGTTCTTC. Protein product: CASSQGRDRGGNEQFF.

There are a few counts of this clonotype. The chain combines TRBV18 with TRBJ1-2; 7 bases map to TRBD1. V gave up 3 bases and J gave up 13 bases; unmatched junction bases: 11. Germline CDR1 and CDR2: KGHSH and LQKENI. The CDR3 totals 13 residues. CDR3 loop: CASSPATGTVLTF. The CDR3 DNA is TGTGCCAGCTCACCGGCAACCGGGACAGTCCTCACCTTC. The full variable domain, in which reference TRBV18 and TRBJ1-2 provide the parts outside the CDR3, is NAGVMQNPRHLVRRRGQEARLRCSPMKGHSHVYWYRQLPEEGLKFMVYLQKENIIDESGMPKERFSAEFPKEGPSILRIQQVVRGDSAAYFCASSPATGTVLTFGSGTRLTVV.

This clonotype was seen at least ten times. The chain joins TRBV6-1 to TRBJ2-7; possible D gene TRBD1, 6 bases. V gave up 6 bases and J gave up 6 bases, with 15 bases separating them. The V gene's germline CDR1 is MNHNS and CDR2 SASEGT. CDR3 length: 13 amino acids. CDR3 nucleotides: TGTGCCAGCAGAGAGGGGACAAAACGCGAGCAGTACTTC. Its protein is CASREGTKREQYF.

The chain carries TRBV27 and TRBJ1-5; D is unresolved. The CDR3 covers 16 residues. Trimming stripped 0 bases from V and 3 bases from J, with 12 bases between. Germline V gives CDR1 MNHEY, CDR2 SMNVEV (reference sequence). The CDR3 is CASSLSTVPTNQPQHF. CDR3 bases: TGTGCCAGCAGTTTATCGACCGTCCCGACCAATCAGCCCCAGCATTTT.

For this clonotype: The junction departs from germline at one end; a sequencing error may be responsible. J is TRBJ2-1 and V is TRBV24-1; 9 bases are shared with TRBD1. Per germline, CDR1 KGHDR and CDR2 SFDVKD. This CDR3 contains 16 residues. CDR3 DNA: TGTGTCACCAGTGATAGGACAGGGGAGGCCTACAATGAGCAGTTCTTC. It encodes CVTSDRTGEAYNEQFF.

A few counts support this clonotype. The chain joins TRBV13 to TRBJ1-6; weak D call: TRBD1 (5 bases). Germline CDR1 is PRHDT and CDR2 is FYEKMQ (reference sequence). This CDR3 is built from 15 residues. V was pared by 5 bases and J by 7 bases, with 15 bases between. The CDR3 loop reads CASSPRRGGNSPLHF. Here the CDR3 DNA reads TGTGCCAGCAGCCCTAGGCGTGGGGGGAATTCACCCCTCCACTTT.

V is TRBV7-3 and J is TRBJ2-5; 7 nucleotides agree with TRBD1. Trimming removed 5 bases from V and 1 base from J; junction bases left unmatched: 7. The CDR3 length is 15 residues. Germline CDR1 reads SGHTA; CDR2 reads FQGTGA. The CDR3 sequence: CASSLIGTVQETQYF. The CDR3 DNA reads as TGTGCCAGCAGCCTTATTGGGACAGTCCAAGAGACCCAGTACTTC.

Note on this clonotype: This may come from a read error, since a much larger clone is one base off. V and J are TRBV20-1 and TRBJ2-1; 10 nucleotides agree with TRBD2. Per the germline V gene, CDR1 is DFQATT and CDR2 is SNEGSKA (reference sequence). The CDR3 runs to 15 residues. V lost 7 bases and J lost 10; bases outside the gene matches: 16. The CDR3 DNA reads TGCAGTGTTAAAGGCCGAGCGGGGGGGCTAGGCGAGCAGTTCTTC. Residues: CSVKGRAGGLGEQFF.

This clonotype was seen many times. As DNA, the CDR3 is TGTGCCAGCAGCCCCGTTGGCTCTGGGGCCAACGTCCTGACTTTC. It translates to CASSPVGSGANVLTF. The V call is TRBV14, the J call TRBJ2-6; the D is unclear. V lost 4 bases and J lost 0, with 7 bases in between. This CDR3 has 15 amino acids. CDR1 is SGHDN and CDR2 is FVKESK in the germline V gene.

Ten or more counts support this clonotype. The rearrangement links TRBV15 to TRBJ2-3; no clear D. Germline assignment: CDR1 LNHNV and CDR2 YYDKDF (reference sequence). The V end lost 2 bases, the J end lost 3 bases, and 9 bases lay between the germline ends. There are 14 residues in the CDR3. CDR3 amino acids: CATSRRTVTDTQYF. The CDR3 DNA reads as TGTGCCACCAGCAGAAGAACAGTTACAGATACGCAGTATTTT.